This TCR delta chain was sequenced in a study of Vδ1+ human thymocytes. Points on this clone: The antigen is not known.

RNA was extracted from the cells and then reverse transcribed. The CDR3 regions were amplified by multiplex PCR from V-gene primers to a constant-region primer. TCRdb applied CATT to the multiplex PCR reads for clone calling. The sample gives about 75,000 delta-chain clones, approximately 37% of which show up once; 0.2% to 0.3% is in the top ten. The CDR3 covers 15 residues. CDR1 and CDR2 (germline): TSWWSYY, QGS. Trimming removed 2 bases from V and 1 base from J, with 11 bases in between. Study findings and constraints: Unexpected Vdelta2 sequences could cause misinterpretation of bulk repertoire data. In the thymus, TRG and TRD repertoires looked highly polyclonal with Gaussian CDR3 lengths. Despite high sort purity, roughly 21% of thymic T cell receptor delta sequences were Vdelta2.

The origin of this receptor is a boy in the first two years of life who had congenital heart surgery. Sample: Vdelta1+ gamma-delta thymocytes from the thymus. Subset here: FACS-sorted CD3+ TCRalphabeta- TCRVdelta1+ TCRVdelta2- thymocytes. V gene TRDV1 combines with J gene TRDJ1; D might be TRDD1 (5 bases). Written as DNA, the CDR3 is TGTGCTCTTGGGGAAATAGTGGACGGCACCGATAAACTCATCTTT. It encodes CALGEIVDGTDKLIF.